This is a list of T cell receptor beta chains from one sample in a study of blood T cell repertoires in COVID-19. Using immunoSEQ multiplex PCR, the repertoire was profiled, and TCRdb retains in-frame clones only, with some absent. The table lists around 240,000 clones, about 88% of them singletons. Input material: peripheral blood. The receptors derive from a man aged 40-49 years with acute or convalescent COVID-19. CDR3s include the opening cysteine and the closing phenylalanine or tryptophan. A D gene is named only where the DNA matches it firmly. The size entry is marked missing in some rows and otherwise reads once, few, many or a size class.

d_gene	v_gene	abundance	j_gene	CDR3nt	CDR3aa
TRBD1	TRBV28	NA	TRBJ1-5	TGTGCCAGCAGTCCCTCGGGACAGCGACAGCCCCAGCATTTT	CASSPSGQRQPQHF
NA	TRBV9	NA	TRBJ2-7	TGTGCCAGCAGCGTAGAGGGGCGGTCGCGTAGCTACGAGCAGTACTTC	CASSVEGRSRSYEQYF
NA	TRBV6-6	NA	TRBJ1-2	TGTGCCAGCAGCCACCTAGGTGGCTACACCTTC	CASSHLGGYTF
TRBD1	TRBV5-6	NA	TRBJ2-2	TGTGCCAGCAGCTTAGACAGGGGTACCGGGGAGCTGTTTTTT	CASSLDRGTGELFF
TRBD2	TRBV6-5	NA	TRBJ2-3	TGTGCCGGTAGCGGGGGGGGCCCGGTAGATACGCAGTATTTT	CAGSGGGPVDTQYF
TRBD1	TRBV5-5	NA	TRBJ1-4	TGTGCCAGCCATCAGGGGGATGAAAAACTGTTTTTT	CASHQGDEKLFF
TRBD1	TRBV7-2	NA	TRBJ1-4	TGTGCCAGCAGCTCAGGGGGACAGGAGGGAAAACTGTTTTTT	CASSSGGQEGKLFF
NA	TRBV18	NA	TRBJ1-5	TGTGCCAGCTCACCCGGGACATCGAATCAGCCCCAGCATTTT	CASSPGTSNQPQHF
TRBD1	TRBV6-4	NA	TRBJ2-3	TGTGCCACCCGAAGGGACAGAGGGACAGATACGCAGTATTTT	CATRRDRGTDTQYF
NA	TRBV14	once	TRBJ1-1	TGTGCCAGCAGCCAAGTCGCGGGGGCGGACACTGAAGCTTTCTTT	CASSQVAGADTEAFF
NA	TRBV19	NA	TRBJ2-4	TGTGCCACATCTAGCCCGGGGGTGGCCAAAAACATTCAGTACTTC	CATSSPGVAKNIQYF
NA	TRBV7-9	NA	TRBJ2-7	TGTGCCAGCAGCTTATTAACCGGGAGCTCCTCAGCCGGGCAGTACTTC	CASSLLTGSSSAGQYF
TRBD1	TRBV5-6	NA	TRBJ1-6	TGTGCCAGCAGCTTTCGACAGGGAAATTCACCCCTCCACTTT	CASSFRQGNSPLHF
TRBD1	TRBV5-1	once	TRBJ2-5	TGCGCCAGCAGCTCCGGTCCGGGACAGGGTCAGACCCAGTACTTC	CASSSGPGQGQTQYF
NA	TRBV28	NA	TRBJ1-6	TGTGCCAGCAGTTCGGGGAATTCACCCCTCCACTTT	CASSSGNSPLHF
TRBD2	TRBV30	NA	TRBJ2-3	TGTGCCTGGAGAATCCGGCTAGCGGGGCGGGACGATACGCAGTATTTT	CAWRIRLAGRDDTQYF
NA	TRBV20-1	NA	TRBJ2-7	TGCAGTGCTAGTATCGTTCTGGACATACCCTACGAGCAGTACTTC	CSASIVLDIPYEQYF
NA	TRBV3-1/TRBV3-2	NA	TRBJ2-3	TGTGCCAGCAGCCCCATGGCTAGCGTAGATACGCAGTATTTT	CASSPMASVDTQYF
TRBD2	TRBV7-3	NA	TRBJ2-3	TGTGCCAGCAGTCCCCGGGGGGGCGCTACCACAGATACGCAGTATTTT	CASSPRGGATTDTQYF
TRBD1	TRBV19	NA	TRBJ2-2	TGTGCCAGTAGTATTGCAGGGGGCACCGGGGAGCTGTTTTTT	CASSIAGGTGELFF
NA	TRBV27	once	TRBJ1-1	TGTGCCAGCAGTTTATCACCCGACACGAACACTGAAGCTTTCTTT	CASSLSPDTNTEAFF
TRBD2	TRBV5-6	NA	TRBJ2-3	TGTGCCAGCAGCTTTAGCGGGGCGGGAGATACGCAGTATTTT	CASSFSGAGDTQYF
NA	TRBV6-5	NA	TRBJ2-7	TGTGCCAGCAGTTCGCCCGGCTACGAGCAGTACTTC	CASSSPGYEQYF
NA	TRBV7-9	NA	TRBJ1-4	TGTGCCAGCCACAGGGCCGGTAATAATGAAAAACTGTTTTTT	CASHRAGNNEKLFF
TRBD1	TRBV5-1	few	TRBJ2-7	TGCGCCAGCAGCTTAGGAGGTCCAGGGGGCGCCGAGCAGTACTTC	CASSLGGPGGAEQYF
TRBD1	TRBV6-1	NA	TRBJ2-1	TGTGCCAGCAGTGAAGGCGGACAGGGGGCTTGGAATGAGCAGTTCTTC	CASSEGGQGAWNEQFF
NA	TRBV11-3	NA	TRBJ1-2	TGTGCCATCCCACAGGTGAACTATGGCTACACCTTC	CAIPQVNYGYTF
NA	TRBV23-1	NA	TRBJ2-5	TGCGCCAGCAGTCGTCGTATCCCTCGAGAGATCCAGTACTTC	CASSRRIPREIQYF
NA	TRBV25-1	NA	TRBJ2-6	TGTGCCAGCAGTGAGGGGCCTGGGGCCAACGTCCTGACTTTC	CASSEGPGANVLTF
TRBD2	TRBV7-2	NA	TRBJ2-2	TGTGCCAGCAGCTTCTCAGCGGGGGGATTCGGGGAGCTGTTTTTT	CASSFSAGGFGELFF
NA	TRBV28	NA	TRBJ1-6	TGTGCCAGCTACAGAGCTACTCCCTCCTATAATTCACCCCTCCACTTT	CASYRATPSYNSPLHF
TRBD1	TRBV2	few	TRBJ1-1	TGTGCCAGCTCGGGACAGCTTAGGGCTGAAGCTTTCTTT	CASSGQLRAEAFF
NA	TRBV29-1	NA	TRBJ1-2	TGCAGCGCCCCCGAGGGGGTAGAAGGCTACACCTTC	CSAPEGVEGYTF
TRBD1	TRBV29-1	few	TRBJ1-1	TGCAGCGTGTCGGGACAGGGAGTGTATGAAGCTTTCTTT	CSVSGQGVYEAFF
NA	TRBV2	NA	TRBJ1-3	TGTGCCAGCAGTGAATCGACAGGACGGAGCTCTGGAAACACCATATATTTT	CASSESTGRSSGNTIYF
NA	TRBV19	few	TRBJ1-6	TGTGCCAGTAGGGACAGTGGGAATAATTCACCCCTCCACTTT	CASRDSGNNSPLHF
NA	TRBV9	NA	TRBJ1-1	TGTGCCAGCAGCCCAGTACGGGGAATAACTGAAGCTTTCTTT	CASSPVRGITEAFF
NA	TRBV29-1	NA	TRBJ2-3	TGCAGCGTACGTAGACAGGGAGGAGATACGCAGTATTTT	CSVRRQGGDTQYF
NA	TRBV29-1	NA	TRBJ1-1	TGCAGCCTTAGCCAGGCGGGGAACACTGAAGCTTTCTTT	CSLSQAGNTEAFF
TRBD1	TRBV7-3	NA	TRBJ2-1	TGTGCCAGCAGCCCGACAGGGGGAGTCAGCTCCTACAATGAGCAGTTCTTC	CASSPTGGVSSYNEQFF